Below are 30 T cell receptor beta chains sequenced from a single sample in a study of OX40 agonist ivuxolimab in advanced cancers. Some clones are missing from TCRdb's copy, which holds only in-frame ones; the method was immunoSEQ multiplex PCR. The sample carries approximately 47,000 clones, roughly 89% recorded once. The sample here was CD4+ or CD8+ T cells sorted from blood, taken in a trial of the OX40 agonist ivuxolimab. The receptor source for this set is an adult with an advanced solid tumor such as melanoma, head and neck, liver or kidney cancer.

The chain employs TRBV7-8 and TRBJ2-1; D gene uncertain. The CDR3 runs to 14 residues. Trimming removed 10 bases at V and 0 bases at J, with 13 bases between. Germline V gene data show CDR1 as SGHVS and CDR2 as FQNEAQ. CDR3 region: CATTQPSSYNEQFF. The CDR3 nucleotides are TGTGCCACCACTCAGCCAAGCTCCTACAATGAGCAGTTCTTC.

The chain carries TRBV28 and TRBJ2-7; no clear D gene. The CDR3 runs 13 residues. V gave up 5 bases and J gave up 5 bases, with 13 bases separating them. Germline assignment: CDR1 MDHEN and CDR2 SYDVKM. CDR3 amino acids: CASSPLGADEQYF. In DNA, the CDR3 is TGTGCCAGCAGTCCACTCGGAGCCGACGAGCAGTACTTC.

In its sample, this clone was seen a few times. The chain joins TRBV7-6 to TRBJ1-6; TRBD1 aligns across 10 bases. The CDR3 has 16 residues. Germline loops: CDR1 SGHVS, CDR2 FNYEAQ. The junction had 10 bases not matched to a gene; V was cut back by 5 bases and J by 9 bases. CDR3 DNA sequence: TGTGCCAGCAGCACCACAAGGACAGGGGGATCTTCACCCCTCCACTTT. Its protein product is CASSTTRTGGSSPLHF.

The chain is built from TRBV9 and TRBJ2-3; a weak D match, TRBD2 (5 bases). The CDR3 runs to 13 residues. The V and J ends lost 0 bases and 4 bases respectively, with 6 bases between them. Per the germline V gene, CDR1 is SGDLS and CDR2 is YYNGEE. CDR3 sequence (DNA): TGTGCCAGCAGCGTAGATAGCGCAGATACGCAGTATTTT. Translating it yields CASSVDSADTQYF.

The chain uses TRBV15 and TRBJ2-7; 8 bases map to TRBD1. The CDR3 length is 19 residues. Losses at the gene ends were 4 bases for V and 2 bases for J; bases not matched to a gene: 19. Germline V CDR1 and CDR2: LNHNV, YYDKDF (reference sequence). This CDR3 is CATSITLEGDRWVTYEQYF. The CDR3 bases are TGTGCCACCAGCATAACCTTAGAGGGGGACAGGTGGGTTACCTACGAGCAGTACTTC. The full variable domain, its missing parts supplied by reference TRBV15 and TRBJ2-7, is DAMVIQNPRYQVTQFGKPVTLSCSQTLNHNVMYWYQQKSSQAPKLLFHYYDKDFNNEADTPDNFQSRRPNTSFCFLDIRSPGLGDTAMYLCATSITLEGDRWVTYEQYFGPGTRLTVT.

The chain uses TRBV23-1 and TRBJ1-1, with 9 bases lining up with TRBD1. TRBV23-1 is an ORF, and what it does is uncertain. With V trimmed by 0 bases and J by 3 bases, 8 bases remained unmatched. CDR3 size: 17 residues. CDR3 loop: CASSQSGQGERDTEAFF. CDR3 DNA sequence: TGCGCCAGCAGTCAATCGGGACAGGGAGAAAGAGACACTGAAGCTTTCTTT.

This sequence joins TRBV6-1 and TRBJ2-3; D remains unclear. V was shortened by 5 bases and J by 4 bases, with 4 bases between the two germline ends. This CDR3 has 11 residues. Germline lookup yields CDR1 MNHNS and CDR2 SASEGT. For the CDR3, the DNA is TGTGCCAGCAGTCAGTCAGATACGCAGTATTTT. Protein: CASSQSDTQYF.

The V call is TRBV6-5, the J call TRBJ2-7; 8 bases are a match to TRBD2. The CDR3 consists of 14 residues. V gave up 8 bases and J gave up 4 bases; unmatched junction bases: 10. Germline CDR1 reads MNHEY; CDR2 reads SVGAGI. This CDR3 is CASSGGGLGYEQYF. DNA for the CDR3: TGTGCCAGCTCCGGGGGGGGGCTGGGGTACGAGCAGTACTTC.

This chain uses TRBV10-1 with TRBJ2-1; D assignment may be TRBD1 or TRBD2 (5 bases each). Germline CDR1 reads WNHNN; CDR2 reads SYGVQD (reference sequence). This CDR3 contains 11 residues. Trimming removed 8 bases at V and 8 bases at J, with 10 bases between. CDR3 protein: CASGTPHEQFF. As DNA, the CDR3 is TGCGCCAGCGGGACCCCCCATGAGCAGTTCTTC.

This chain connects TRBV6-1 to TRBJ2-7; D is undetermined. The germline V and J ends were trimmed by 2 bases and 2 bases, with 16 bases remaining between them. CDR1 and CDR2 from the germline V gene are MNHNS and SASEGT. The CDR3 has 16 amino acids. This CDR3 reads CASSEIGSAGAYEQYF. CDR3 sequence (DNA): TGTGCCAGCAGTGAAATAGGGTCGGCAGGTGCCTACGAGCAGTACTTC.

CDR3 nucleotide sequence: TGTGCCAGCAGCTTAGGGAGGAGCGGGGGGGCCTACCTTGAGCAGTTCTTC. It translates to CASSLGRSGGAYLEQFF. This chain connects TRBV11-3 to TRBJ2-1, with 10 bases aligning to TRBD2. Germline-derived CDR1 and CDR2 are SGHNT and YENEEA. The V gene end was trimmed by 1 base and the J gene end by 9 bases; junction bases not matched to a gene: 12. The CDR3 has 17 residues.

This chain links TRBV27 with TRBJ2-7, with D possibly being TRBD1 (5 bases). Trimming removed 3 bases at V and 5 bases at J, with 11 bases between. The germline V gene encodes CDR1 MNHEY and CDR2 SMNVEV (reference sequence). CDR3 length: 13 residues. As DNA, the CDR3 is TGTGCCAGCAGTTTCAGGGCGTTACACGAGCAGTACTTC. As protein: CASSFRALHEQYF.

V is TRBV6-5 and J is TRBJ2-7; D not resolved. The CDR3 is 12 amino acids. Germline CDR1 reads MNHEY; CDR2 reads SVGAGI. Trimming took off 0 bases at V and 7 bases at J, with 7 bases between the two ends. The CDR3 protein is CASSYSLTEQYF. CDR3 sequence (DNA): TGTGCCAGCAGTTACTCCCTAACAGAGCAGTACTTC.

The chain links TRBV4-1 to TRBJ2-5; D is perhaps TRBD1 (6 bases). Trimming stripped 3 bases from V and 2 bases from J, with 10 bases between. In germline, CDR1 is MGHRA, CDR2 YSYEKL. The CDR3 totals 14 residues. The DNA of the CDR3 is TGCGCCAGCAGCCATGGGGGCAGTCAAGAGACCCAGTACTTC. Translation: CASSHGGSQETQYF.

This chain links TRBV4-1 with TRBJ1-1; D gene ambiguous. V lost 0 bases, J lost 11 bases, and 7 bases lay in between. Germline CDR1 reads MGHRA; CDR2 reads YSYEKL. The CDR3 is 11 amino acids. CDR3 DNA: TGCGCCAGCAGCCAAGACGGGAACGCTTTCTTT. Amino acid sequence: CASSQDGNAFF.

V and J are TRBV4-3 and TRBJ2-7; possibly TRBD2 for D (6 bases). V was pared by 4 bases and J by 6 bases, with 13 bases between. This CDR3 has 13 amino acids. Germline assignment: CDR1 LGHNA and CDR2 YSLEER. CDR3 sequence: CASSPGDLSEQYF. As DNA, the CDR3 is TGCGCCAGCAGCCCGGGGGACCTAAGCGAGCAGTACTTC.

The chain has TRBV6-4 and TRBJ1-1; possibly TRBD1 for D (6 bases). The V and J ends lost 3 bases and 3 bases respectively, with 11 bases between them. The CDR3 loop spans 14 amino acids. CDR1 and CDR2 (germline): MRHNA, SNTAGT. The CDR3 DNA sequence: TGTGCCAGCAGTGAAACAGGGTTGGACACTGAAGCTTTCTTT. Its protein product is CASSETGLDTEAFF.

This chain connects TRBV4-1 to TRBJ2-4; D tentatively fits TRBD1 or TRBD2 (7 bases each). CDR3 length: 15 residues. V shed 4 bases and J shed 5 bases, with 15 bases lying between them. Germline V gene lookup returns CDR1 MGHRA and CDR2 YSYEKL. CDR3: CASSPEGAGENIQYF. CDR3 nucleotides: TGCGCCAGCAGCCCCGAGGGGGCGGGGGAAAACATTCAGTACTTC.

The chain carries TRBV6-4 and TRBJ1-5, with D uncertain. Trimming took off 0 bases at V and 4 bases at J, with 10 bases between the two ends. CDR1 MRHNA and CDR2 SNTAGT come from the germline V gene. CDR3 length: 15 amino acids. The CDR3 region has the DNA TGTGCCAGCAGTGACTCGATAACACTTAATCAGCCCCAGCATTTT. It translates to CASSDSITLNQPQHF.

The chain combines TRBV28 with TRBJ2-5, with TRBD2 as a possible D gene (5 bases). Germline V gene data show CDR1 as MDHEN and CDR2 as SYDVKM. The CDR3 extends over 13 amino acids. The ends were cut back, 2 bases at V and 2 bases at J, with 6 bases in the middle. DNA of the CDR3: TGTGCCAGCAGTTTAGAGGGTCAAGAGACCCAGTACTTC. Translated, it gives CASSLEGQETQYF.

The chain uses TRBV11-3 and TRBJ1-1, with TRBD1 identical over 7 bases. V was clipped by 4 bases and J by 3 bases; unmatched bases: 8. Germline-derived CDR1 and CDR2 are SGHNT and YENEEA. The CDR3 extends over 15 amino acids. CDR3 in amino acids: CASSSSTGDHTEAFF. CDR3 bases: TGTGCCAGCAGCTCTTCCACAGGGGATCACACTGAAGCTTTCTTT.

The chain recombines TRBV6-1 with TRBJ1-2; 9 bases map to TRBD1. This CDR3 comprises 15 residues. The germline V gene has CDR1 MNHNS and CDR2 SASEGT. Germline trimming cut 7 bases from V and 5 bases from J; bases unmatched to any gene: 11. The CDR3 DNA is TGTGCCAGCACTAAGGACGGGGACAGGGAGTATGGCTACACCTTC. This codes for CASTKDGDREYGYTF.

The chain is built from TRBV11-3 and TRBJ1-6; D is undetermined. This CDR3 is 14 amino acids long. The germline V gene has CDR1 SGHNT and CDR2 YENEEA. With 6 bases removed from V and 3 bases from J, the gap between germline ends came to 9 bases. CDR3 residues: CASRFKDYNSPLHF. The DNA for the CDR3 is TGTGCCAGCAGATTCAAGGACTATAATTCACCCCTCCACTTT.

The chain recombines TRBV25-1 with TRBJ1-2; 7 bases match TRBD1. CDR1 is MGHDK, CDR2 SYGVNS, per germline. V was pared by 6 bases and J by 2 bases, with 9 bases of the junction left unmatched. CDR3 length equals 15 residues. Written as DNA, the CDR3 is TGTGCCAGCAGAGAACTACCGGGACAGAACTATGGCTACACCTTC. Translation gives CASRELPGQNYGYTF.

V is TRBV11-2 and J is TRBJ2-2; 7 bases align to TRBD2. Germline loops: CDR1 SGHAT, CDR2 FQNNGV. J lost 4 bases, V lost 5 bases, and 7 bases had no gene match. The CDR3 covers 15 residues. CDR3 amino acids: CASSPGLVTTGELFF. CDR3 nucleotide sequence: TGTGCCAGCAGCCCCGGACTAGTAACCACCGGGGAGCTGTTTTTT.

In its sample, this clone was seen once. This sequence joins TRBV2 and TRBJ1-2, with D perhaps TRBD1 (5 bases). The CDR3 sequence is 20 residues long. Germline assignment: CDR1 SNHLY and CDR2 FYNNEI. Trimming took 0 bases from V and 1 from J, leaving 24 bases between them. CDR3 sequence (DNA): TGTGCCAGCAGTGAAGCTGGGTGGACATCGGCTGCGCACCTTAACTATGGCTACACCTTC. Amino acid sequence: CASSEAGWTSAAHLNYGYTF.

This chain links TRBV4-3 with TRBJ1-1; D is ambiguous. V dropped 3 bases and J dropped 1 base, with 3 bases sitting between them. The CDR3 is 12 residues long. Germline loops: CDR1 LGHNA, CDR2 YSLEER. CDR3 sequence (DNA): TGCGCCAGCAGCCAGGGGAACACTGAAGCTTTCTTT. Its protein product is CASSQGNTEAFF.

Within the sample, this clone is medium-sized (0.01 to 0.1%). The gene calls are TRBV2 and TRBJ2-7; 8 bases fit TRBD1. Germline CDR1 SNHLY, CDR2 FYNNEI. Trimming cost V 1 base and J 3 bases; bases outside gene matches: 5. The CDR3 totals 15 residues. CDR3 amino acids: CASSEVGTGNYEQYF. DNA for the CDR3: TGTGCCAGCAGTGAAGTAGGGACAGGAAACTACGAGCAGTACTTC.

There are a few counts of this clone. The chain is built from TRBV19 and TRBJ1-1, with a possible D match to TRBD1 (5 bases). V was pared by 5 bases and J by 6 bases, with 10 bases between. The CDR3 extends over 12 amino acids. CDR1 and CDR2 (germline): LNHDA, SQIVND (reference sequence). CDR3 loop: CASSYWGAEAFF. The CDR3 nucleotides are TGTGCCAGTAGTTATTGGGGCGCTGAAGCTTTCTTT.

This chain links TRBV4-1 with TRBJ1-5; 8 bases fit TRBD1. The trim removed 3 bases at V and 3 bases at J, leaving 7 bases unmatched. The CDR3 has 16 residues. CDR1 is MGHRA and CDR2 is YSYEKL in the germline V gene. The CDR3 spells CASSHPGTGPNQPQHF. CDR3 coding DNA: TGCGCCAGCAGCCATCCCGGGACAGGCCCCAATCAGCCCCAGCATTTT.